These 9 T cell receptor beta chains were sequenced from one sample in a study of cytomegalovirus exposure and HLA in healthy donors. Data came from immunoSEQ multiplex PCR; TCRdb stores just in-frame clones and leaves some out. The table shows under 85,000 clones, with roughly 94% occurring only once. Specimen: PBMCs. The receptor source for this set is a woman under 30 in good health and CMV-seropositive.

This CDR3 reads CASSPLRGGTQYF. DNA for the CDR3: TGTGCCAGCAGTCCCCTCAGGGGCGGTACGCAGTATTTT. This sequence joins TRBV27 and TRBJ2-3, with D possibly being TRBD1 (6 bases). V dropped 5 bases and J dropped 8 bases, with 14 bases sitting between them. Germline CDR1 MNHEY, CDR2 SMNVEV (reference sequence). The CDR3 sequence is 13 residues long.

The table lists this clone with many counts. This chain uses TRBV15 with TRBJ1-2; 9 nucleotides agree with TRBD1. The CDR3 length is 15 residues. With 0 bases clipped from V and 6 bases from J, the junction kept 5 bases outside the gene matches. Germline V CDR1 and CDR2: LNHNV, YYDKDF (reference sequence). In DNA, the CDR3 is TGTGCCACCAGCAGAGAATTGGGACAGGGACATGGCTACACCTTC. Translating it yields CATSRELGQGHGYTF.

The chain carries TRBV7-9 and TRBJ1-1, with no clear D. Germline assignment: CDR1 SEHNR and CDR2 FQNEAQ (reference sequence). The CDR3 loop spans 13 amino acids. The ends were cut back, 5 bases at V and 3 bases at J, with 10 bases in the middle. CDR3 loop: CASSPQRDTEAFF. Written as DNA, the CDR3 is TGTGCCAGCAGCCCCCAGAGGGACACTGAAGCTTTCTTT. Using reference TRBV7-9 and TRBJ1-1 for the parts outside the CDR3, the full variable domain is DTGVSQNPRHKITKRGQNVTFRCDPISEHNRLYWYRQTLGQGPEFLTYFQNEAQLEKSRLLSDRFSAERPKGSFSTLEIQRTEQGDSAMYLCASSPQRDTEAFFGQGTRLTVV.

The chain joins TRBV10-3 to TRBJ2-1, with TRBD1 identical over 8 bases. CDR1 is ENHRY, CDR2 SYGVKD, per germline. The CDR3 contains 12 residues. The junction had 4 bases not matched to a gene; V was cut back by 6 bases and J by 9 bases. The CDR3 nucleotides are TGTGCCATCAGCCCGCAGGGGGCTGAGCAGTTCTTC. Its protein is CAISPQGAEQFF.

The chain links TRBV5-4 to TRBJ1-2, with 8 positions matching TRBD1. The V gene end was trimmed by 4 bases and the J gene end by 3 bases; junction bases not matched to a gene: 5. Germline V gene sequence: CDR1 SGHNT, CDR2 YYREEE (reference sequence). The CDR3 is made up of 14 amino acids. The CDR3: CASSRKTGDYGYTF. CDR3 nucleotide sequence: TGTGCCAGCAGCCGCAAGACAGGGGACTATGGCTACACCTTC.

The chain employs TRBV6-5 and TRBJ2-2, with no clear D. Between the trimmed V and J ends, which lost 0 bases and 4 bases, there was a span of 6 bases. The CDR3 runs to 14 residues. CDR1 is MNHEY, CDR2 SVGAGI, per germline. The CDR3 DNA reads TGTGCCAGCAGTTACTCGATCAGCACCGGGGAGCTGTTTTTT. The encoded protein is CASSYSISTGELFF.

This chain joins TRBV13 and TRBJ2-2, with a tentative D call TRBD2 (6 bases). CDR3 length: 15 amino acids. Germline assignment: CDR1 PRHDT and CDR2 FYEKMQ (reference sequence). The V gene lost 5 bases and the J gene lost 4 bases, with 14 bases spanning the gap. The CDR3 region is CASSDRHGSTGELFF. CDR3 sequence (DNA): TGTGCCAGCAGCGATCGGCACGGGAGCACCGGGGAGCTGTTTTTT.

V gene TRBV28 combines with J gene TRBJ1-3, with 7 bases fitting TRBD1. The CDR3 length is 18 residues. CDR1 is MDHEN and CDR2 is SYDVKM in the germline V gene. V trimming: 6 bases; J trimming: 0 bases; junction bases outside the gene matches: 14. The CDR3 protein is CASSNWDRETSSGNTIYF. The CDR3 nucleotides read TGTGCCAGCAGCAACTGGGACAGAGAGACCTCCTCTGGAAACACCATATATTTT. The variable domain in full, with the rest retrieved from reference TRBV28 and TRBJ1-3, is DVKVTQSSRYLVKRTGEKVFLECVQDMDHENMFWYRQDPGLGLRLIYFSYDVKMKEKGDIPEGYSVSREKKERFSLILESASTNQTSMYLCASSNWDRETSSGNTIYFGEGSWLTVV.

The chain is built from TRBV6-5 and TRBJ2-7, with D possibly being TRBD1 (5 bases). CDR1 is MNHEY and CDR2 is SVGAGI in the germline V gene. CDR3 length: 15 amino acids. Deletions cut 6 bases from V and 3 bases from J, with 18 bases between. This chain's CDR3 is CASRQDLTRNYEQYF. The DNA for the CDR3 is TGTGCCAGCAGACAGGACCTTACAAGAAACTACGAGCAGTACTTC.